Listed here is a single T cell receptor beta chain. Some clones are missing from TCRdb's copy, which holds only in-frame ones; the method was immunoSEQ multiplex PCR. The sample lists about 2.5 million clones, around 92% occurring once. This sample is drawn from a study of shared clonotypes between healthy human individuals. V lost 1 base and J 10 bases, leaving 6 bases between the germline ends. Germline V gene lookup returns CDR1 SGHTA and CDR2 FQGNSA. The CDR3 is 11 residues long. The V call is TRBV7-2, the J call TRBJ2-3; no firm D call. This receptor was identified in a young man in good health. Some clones in this sample may be carry-over from other donors' samples. Sequencing was done on a sample of naive CD4+ T cells from PBMCs. Indicated subset: CD45RA+ positively selected. The CDR3 sequence: CASSLVGPQYF. Here the CDR3 DNA reads TGTGCCAGCAGCTTAGTCGGACCGCAGTATTTT.